A selection of T cell receptor beta chains follows, all from one sample in a study of CD8+ T cells in alopecia areata. TCRdb keeps only in-frame clones here, not all; method: immunoSEQ multiplex PCR. Of around 250,000 clones listed, under 70% are singletons. Sequencing was performed on CD4+ T cells sorted from blood, taken at week 0. The receptors originated from a human donor with alopecia areata. The CDR3 runs from the conserved cysteine through the conserved F or W. A D gene is named only where the DNA matches it firmly. Clone size appears in some rows only: once, few, many, or a class for an expanded clone.

D | size | J | V | DNA | CDR3
NA | NA | TRBJ2-5 | TRBV29-1 | TGCAGCCTCGGGGGCCTCCAAGAGACCCAGTACTTC | CSLGGLQETQYF
NA | NA | TRBJ1-4 | TRBV6-5 | TGTGCCAGCAGTAGACAGAAGAGTGAAAAACTGTTTTTT | CASSRQKSEKLFF
TRBD1 | few | TRBJ1-6 | TRBV7-2 | TGTGCCAGCAGCAGGGGGCGAGTCGGCTCACCCCTCCACTTT | CASSRGRVGSPLHF
NA | few | TRBJ2-6 | TRBV29-1 | TGCAGCGTGGGTGAAGGTGGGGCCAACGTCCTGACTTTC | CSVGEGGANVLTF
TRBD1 | NA | TRBJ2-3 | TRBV5-4 | TGTGCCAGCAGCCCGGGACAGTACACAGATACGCAGTATTTT | CASSPGQYTDTQYF
NA | few | TRBJ1-1 | TRBV29-1 | TGCAGCGTTGTGGGCACTGAAGCTTTCTTT | CSVVGTEAFF
NA | NA | TRBJ1-2 | TRBV30 | TGTGCCTGGAGTACAGGCGACTATGGCTACACCTTC | CAWSTGDYGYTF
TRBD2 | NA | TRBJ2-5 | TRBV6-5 | TGTGCCAGCAGAGTTAGGCGGGGGGAAGAGACCCAGTACTTC | CASRVRRGEETQYF
NA | NA | TRBJ1-4 | TRBV4-3 | TGCGCCAGCAGCCAAACAAGGACCAGTGAAAAACTGTTTTTT | CASSQTRTSEKLFF
NA | NA | TRBJ2-1 | TRBV10-3 | TGTGCCATCAGTGAGTCCGGGACGGTTGAGCAGTTCTTC | CAISESGTVEQFF
TRBD1 | NA | TRBJ2-1 | TRBV29-1 | TGCAGCCTACGACAGGGTACCTACAATGAGCAGTTCTTC | CSLRQGTYNEQFF
NA | NA | TRBJ1-2 | TRBV30 | TGTGCCTGGAGCCCCGACAACTATGGCTACACCTTC | CAWSPDNYGYTF
NA | NA | TRBJ1-2 | TRBV30 | TGTGCCACAAACTCGGTCAATGGCTACACCTTC | CATNSVNGYTF
TRBD1 | NA | TRBJ2-7 | TRBV15 | TGTGCCACCAGCAGGGAAGGACAGGGATACGAGCAGTACTTC | CATSREGQGYEQYF
NA | NA | TRBJ2-7 | TRBV7-2 | TGTGCCAGCAGCCCAAGCACCTACGAGCAGTACTTC | CASSPSTYEQYF
NA | NA | TRBJ2-1 | TRBV9 | TGTGCCAGCAGCGTAGCAGCTGGGTACAATGAGCAGTTCTTC | CASSVAAGYNEQFF
NA | few | TRBJ1-1 | TRBV7-3 | TGTGCCAGCAGCCCCAGGGGAGGTAGTATGAACACTGAAGCTTTCTTT | CASSPRGGSMNTEAFF
NA | NA | TRBJ2-1 | TRBV30 | TGTGCCTGGAGTGTGACGGGCGTTGAGCAGTTCTTC | CAWSVTGVEQFF
NA | few | TRBJ2-3 | TRBV19 | TGTGCCAGTAGTACTGGGATAGATACGCAGTATTTT | CASSTGIDTQYF
TRBD1 | NA | TRBJ1-1 | TRBV25-1 | TGTGCCAGCAGTGTGACAGGGGGCACTGAAGCTTTCTTT | CASSVTGGTEAFF
NA | NA | TRBJ2-1 | TRBV5-4 | TGTGCCAGCAGCTTACCCCAACAGCGCTCCTACAATGAGCAGTTCTTC | CASSLPQQRSYNEQFF
TRBD1 | few | TRBJ1-2 | TRBV5-1 | TGCGCCAGCAGCGCAAGACAGGGCCTCGTCCTTTTTAGTGGCTACACCTTC | CASSARQGLVLFSGYTF
NA | NA | TRBJ1-4 | TRBV30 | TGTGCCTGGACGTCCGGGACAAGAGTCGGAAAACTGTTTTTT | CAWTSGTRVGKLFF
NA | many | TRBJ2-1 | TRBV2 | TGTGCCAGCATCAGTTACAATGAGCAGTTCTTC | CASISYNEQFF
TRBD1 | few | TRBJ1-2 | TRBV7-3 | TGTGCCAGCAGCTTAGGGACAGATTATGGCTACACCTTC | CASSLGTDYGYTF
TRBD1 | NA | TRBJ1-2 | TRBV5-5 | TGTGCCAGCAGCTTATCCAAGGGGGCCTATGGCTACACCTTC | CASSLSKGAYGYTF
NA | NA | TRBJ1-5 | TRBV2 | TGTGCCAGCAGTGGGGCACCCTCAGGGCCCCAGCATTTT | CASSGAPSGPQHF
NA | NA | TRBJ2-2 | TRBV25-1 | TGTGCCAGCAGCGGGACACCCGGGGGTAGCGGGGAGCTGTTTTTT | CASSGTPGGSGELFF
NA | NA | TRBJ1-6 | TRBV15 | TGTGCCACCAGCAGAGTACAGGGACGGTCACCCCTCCACTTT | CATSRVQGRSPLHF
NA | NA | TRBJ1-1 | TRBV9 | TGTGCCAGCAGCGTAACAGTGAACACTGAAGCTTTCTTT | CASSVTVNTEAFF
NA | NA | TRBJ2-7 | TRBV15 | TGTGCCACCAGCAGAGATCCAGCGTTTGAGCAGTACTTC | CATSRDPAFEQYF
NA | NA | TRBJ2-1 | TRBV2 | TGTGCCCTCGCGTCGGGCAGCTCCTCCTACAATGAGCAGTTCTTC | CALASGSSSYNEQFF
TRBD2 | NA | TRBJ2-5 | TRBV5-4 | TGTGCCAGCAGCCGAGGACTAGCGGAAGAGACCCAGTACTTC | CASSRGLAEETQYF
NA | NA | TRBJ2-3 | TRBV7-3 | TGTGCCAGCAGCCTCCTTGGCCACACAGATACGCAGTATTTT | CASSLLGHTDTQYF
NA | NA | TRBJ1-1 | TRBV10-2 | TGCGCCAGCAGTGAGAGACAGCTGAACACTGAAGCTTTCTTT | CASSERQLNTEAFF
NA | NA | TRBJ1-5 | TRBV2 | TGTGCCAGCAGTGAGTCCAGGGGAGAGCAGCCCCAGCATTTT | CASSESRGEQPQHF
NA | NA | TRBJ1-2 | TRBV5-1 | TGCGCCAGCAGCCGATCCAGGGCAGGCAGCAACTATGGCTACACCTTC | CASSRSRAGSNYGYTF
NA | NA | TRBJ2-1 | TRBV18 | TGTGCCAGCTCACCACCGAACAAAAACAATGAGCAGTTCTTC | CASSPPNKNNEQFF
NA | NA | TRBJ1-2 | TRBV5-6 | TGTGCCAGCAGCTTGGGACAGCAAACTAACTATGGCTACACCTTC | CASSLGQQTNYGYTF
TRBD1 | once | TRBJ2-2 | TRBV5-1 | TGCGCCAGCAGCGGAATACAGGGGACCCGGGAGCTGTTTTTT | CASSGIQGTRELFF
NA | NA | TRBJ1-2 | TRBV7-2 | TGTGCCAGCAGTCCGGGTCGGGTATATGGCTACACCTTC | CASSPGRVYGYTF
NA | NA | TRBJ1-2 | TRBV11-2 | TGTGCCAGCAGCACCCGACTTAGAGCTAACTATGGCTACACCTTC | CASSTRLRANYGYTF
NA | once | TRBJ2-1 | TRBV7-2 | TGTGCCAGCAGCTTAGGCCTTCCCAATGAGCAGTTCTTC | CASSLGLPNEQFF
NA | NA | TRBJ2-7 | TRBV30 | TGTGCCTGGGTTCAAGGACTCTCCTACGAGCAGTACTTC | CAWVQGLSYEQYF
NA | NA | TRBJ1-1 | TRBV11-1 | TGTGCCAGCAGCTCCTCCCGCCAGGGCGGTGCTTTCTTT | CASSSSRQGGAFF
NA | few | TRBJ2-7 | TRBV29-1 | TGCAGCGTCATCCTCCGCGTAGATGGTACGTGGCAGTACTTC | CSVILRVDGTWQYF
NA | NA | TRBJ2-1 | TRBV6-5 | TGTGCCAGCAGTTCCTCGACCCGAGGGGGTGAGCAGTTCTTC | CASSSSTRGGEQFF
TRBD1 | once | TRBJ1-6 | TRBV15 | TGTGCCACCAGCAGAGAGAATAACAGGGGTAATTCACCCCTCCACTTT | CATSRENNRGNSPLHF
NA | NA | TRBJ2-5 | TRBV29-1 | TGCAGCTCTAGGACGGAGTCCAAGACCCAGTACTTC | CSSRTESKTQYF
NA | NA | TRBJ1-2 | TRBV30 | TGTGCCTGGAGTGGACAGAACTATGGCTACACCTTC | CAWSGQNYGYTF
NA | NA | TRBJ2-7 | TRBV23-1 | TGCGCCAGCAGTCAATTGGAGGGGCGGGAGCAGTACTTC | CASSQLEGREQYF
TRBD2 | NA | TRBJ2-7 | TRBV6-5 | TGTGCCAGCAGTTATGGACTAGGCTACGAGCAGTACTTC | CASSYGLGYEQYF
TRBD2 | few | TRBJ2-3 | TRBV5-4 | TGTGCCAGCAGCTTGGGACTAGCGGGGACCGATACGCAGTATTTT | CASSLGLAGTDTQYF
NA | NA | TRBJ2-1 | TRBV9 | TGTGCCAGCAGCGCATACCCCCTTGGCGGGGGCCTAAAATTAAGGAATGAGCAGTTCTTC | CASSAYPLGGGLKLRNEQFF
TRBD1 | NA | TRBJ2-5 | TRBV5-4 | TGTGCCAGCAGCTTAAGACAGGGGATCCAAGAGACCCAGTACTTC | CASSLRQGIQETQYF
TRBD1 | NA | TRBJ1-1 | TRBV5-6 | TGTGCCAGCAGCTCGGACAGGGGGACGGCGGACACTGAAGCTTTCTTT | CASSSDRGTADTEAFF
NA | few | TRBJ1-6 | TRBV30 | TGTGCCTGGAGTGTACGAACAGTAGATAATTCACCCCTCCACTTT | CAWSVRTVDNSPLHF
NA | NA | TRBJ2-5 | TRBV6-5 | TGTGCCAGCCGTTTGAGGAGCGCGGTTCGGGAGACCCAGTACTTC | CASRLRSAVRETQYF
NA | NA | TRBJ1-2 | TRBV6-1 | TGTGCCAGCAGTTTGACAGGCAACTATGGCTACACCTTC | CASSLTGNYGYTF